This T cell receptor (beta chain) was profiled in a study of blood T cell repertoires in COVID-19. Study details: Both acute and convalescent COVID-19 samples were obtained from the United States, Italy and Spain.

The CDR3 covers 13 residues. Trimming removed 6 bases from V and 7 bases from J; junction bases left unmatched: 6. Germline values: CDR1 LGHDT, CDR2 YNNKEL (reference sequence). Original processing notes: Reference gene primer amplification yielded estimated nucleated cell counts. The method was immunoSEQ multiplex PCR; TCRdb's version includes in-frame clones alone and lacks a portion of them. Clone size and V and J calls were adopted from that table, with D and trimming inferred from the DNA. There are about 220,000 clones in the sample; about four fifths occur only once, and around 4.7% lies in the top ten.

The chain is built from TRBV3-1 (or the pseudogene TRBV3-2) and TRBJ2-7; 10 bases line up with TRBD1. This clonotype originated in a woman in her 70s with acute or convalescent COVID-19. Sequencing was done on a sample of peripheral blood. CDR3 loop: CASRPTGGGEQYF. CDR3 in DNA: TGTGCCAGCAGGCCGACAGGGGGCGGTGAGCAGTACTTC.